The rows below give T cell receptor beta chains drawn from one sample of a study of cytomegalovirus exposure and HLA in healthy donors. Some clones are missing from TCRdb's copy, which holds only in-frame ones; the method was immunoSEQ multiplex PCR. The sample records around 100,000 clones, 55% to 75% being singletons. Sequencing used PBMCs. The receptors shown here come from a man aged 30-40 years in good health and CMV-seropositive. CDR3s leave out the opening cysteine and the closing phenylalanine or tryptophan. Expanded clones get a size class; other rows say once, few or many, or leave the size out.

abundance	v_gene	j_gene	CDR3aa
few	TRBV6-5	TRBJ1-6	ASAGTGGSPLH
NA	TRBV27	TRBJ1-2	ASRRTGGNYGYT
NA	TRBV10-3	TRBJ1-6	AISERGGNSPLH
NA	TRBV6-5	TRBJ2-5	ASSLQGAPQETQY
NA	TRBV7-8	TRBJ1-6	ASSYTGGESPLH
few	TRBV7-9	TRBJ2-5	ASSKTSGGSKY
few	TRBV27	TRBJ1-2	ASSPTFGTAINYGYT
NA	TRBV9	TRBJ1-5	ASRGDREGVGPQH
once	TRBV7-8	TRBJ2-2	ASSLRTANTGELF
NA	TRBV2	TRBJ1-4	ASSLQVDLAREKLF
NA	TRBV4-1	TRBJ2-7	ASSQGLAGGRRGEQY
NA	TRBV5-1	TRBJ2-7	ASSLGISGGDYEQY
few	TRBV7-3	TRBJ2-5	ASSSGLAGETQY
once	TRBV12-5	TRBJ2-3	ASGLAGNTDTQY
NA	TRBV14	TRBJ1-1	ASSQGVRNTEAF
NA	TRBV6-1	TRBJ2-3	ASIRRGSTDTQY
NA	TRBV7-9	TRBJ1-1	ATKSFGLLNTEAF
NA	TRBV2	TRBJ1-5	ASRAPGAGDSNQPQH
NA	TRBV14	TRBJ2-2	ASSQAVNTGELF
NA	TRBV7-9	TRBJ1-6	ASSLGQGIYNSPLH
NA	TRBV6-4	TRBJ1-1	ASSARPGLLRTEAF
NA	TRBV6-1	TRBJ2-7	ASRDRPYEQY
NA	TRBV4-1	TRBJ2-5	ASSHGTQQETQY
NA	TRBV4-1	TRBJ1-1	ASSLTLAGEAF